The clone carrying this T cell receptor (beta chain) appeared many times. No antigen is known for it. For TCR beta, libraries came from quantitative 5'-RACE with molecular barcodes. TCRdb used MiXCR to reprocess the 5' RACE reads, holding one entry per CDR3 protein. This sample yields around 6,700 distinct CDR3 sequences, of which roughly 2.8% are seen a single time; under 45% belongs to the top ten. These data belong to a study of CD8 T cells in ankylosing spondylitis. Study-wide results and limits: The disease-linked clones had a CD8+ phenotype and low blood frequencies. Matched ankylosing spondylitis synovial fluid reportedly showed significant enrichment of disease-linked clones.

The source of this sequence is a female donor with ankylosing spondylitis or in good health (not recorded which). Sequenced sample: blood, either unsorted or a sorted T cell fraction (not recorded which).

The CDR3 region has the DNA TGTGCCAGCAGCTCCCGGGACAGGGGGCATGAGCAGTTCTTC. Translating it yields CASSSRDRGHEQFF. This chain connects TRBV9 to TRBJ2-1; 12 positions agree with TRBD1. The CDR3 has 14 residues. Germline trimming cut 4 bases from V and 8 bases from J; bases unmatched to any gene: 4. CDR1 and CDR2 (germline): SGDLS, YYNGEE.